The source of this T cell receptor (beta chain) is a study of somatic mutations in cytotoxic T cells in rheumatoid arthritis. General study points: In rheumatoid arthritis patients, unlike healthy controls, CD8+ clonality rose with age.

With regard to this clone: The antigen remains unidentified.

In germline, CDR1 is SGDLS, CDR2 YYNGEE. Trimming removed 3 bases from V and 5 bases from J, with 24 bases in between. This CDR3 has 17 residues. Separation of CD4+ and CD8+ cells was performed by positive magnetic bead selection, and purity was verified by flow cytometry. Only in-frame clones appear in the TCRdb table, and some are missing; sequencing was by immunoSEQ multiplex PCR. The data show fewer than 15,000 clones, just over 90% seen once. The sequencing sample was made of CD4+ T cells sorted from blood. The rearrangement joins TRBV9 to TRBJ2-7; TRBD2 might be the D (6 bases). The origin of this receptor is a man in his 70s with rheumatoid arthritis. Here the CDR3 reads CASSDTPKGKGRHEQYF. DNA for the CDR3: TGTGCCAGCAGCGATACTCCTAAAGGAAAGGGGAGGCACGAGCAGTACTTC. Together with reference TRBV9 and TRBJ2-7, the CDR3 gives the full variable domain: DSGVTQTPKHLITATGQRVTLRCSPRSGDLSVYWYQQSLDQGLQFLIQYYNGEERAKGNILERFSAQQFPDLHSELNLSSLELGDSALYFCASSDTPKGKGRHEQYFGPGTRLTVT.